This passage covers 20 T cell receptor beta chains from one sample sequenced in a study of blood T cell repertoires in COVID-19 (dated by TCRdb to 2018 to 2020). The receptor library was made with the immunoSEQ multiplex PCR assay. The table was pulled from immuneACCESS by TCRdb, which kept in-frame rearrangements only. Such tables lose some clones; where checked, under half of the loss comes from unresolved V genes, and the rest has no known cause. The sample includes some 390,000 clones, with 85% to 90% observed a single time. Together, the top ten hold 1.7% of the sample. Input material: PBMCs or T cells enriched from blood (not recorded which). All receptors derive from a young woman who had recovered from COVID-19.

The chain joins TRBV19 to TRBJ2-7, with TRBD1 matching 7 bases. The CDR3 is 13 amino acids. Trimming took 6 bases from V and 1 from J; bases not matched to a gene: 3. Germline-derived CDR1 and CDR2 are LNHDA and SQIVND (reference sequence). The CDR3 DNA reads as TGTGCCAGTAGCCCGGGACAGTCCTACGAGCAGTACTTC. Residues: CASSPGQSYEQYF.

The CDR3 DNA is TGTGCCAGCAGTGCCGGGTATAGTAGTTCACCCCTCCACTTT. Encoded protein: CASSAGYSSSPLHF. The V gene is TRBV25-1, the J gene TRBJ1-6, with no clear D. The CDR3 contains 14 residues. Trimming pared 4 bases from V and 9 bases from J, leaving 13 bases between. The germline V gene has CDR1 MGHDK and CDR2 SYGVNS.

The rearrangement uses TRBV5-6 and TRBJ2-7; 9 bases fit TRBD1. Per germline, CDR1 SGHDT and CDR2 YYEEEE. The CDR3 has 17 amino acids. The junction had 14 bases not matched to a gene; V was cut back by 4 bases and J by 3 bases. The CDR3 region is CASSAPGQGSSGYEQYF. The CDR3 DNA is TGTGCCAGCAGCGCTCCGGGACAGGGTTCCTCCGGCTACGAGCAGTACTTC. Using reference TRBV5-6 and TRBJ2-7 for the parts outside the CDR3, the full variable domain is DAGVTQSPTHLIKTRGQQVTLRCSPKSGHDTVSWYQQALGQGPQFIFQYYEEEERQRGNFPDRFSGHQFPNYSSELNVNALLLGDSALYLCASSAPGQGSSGYEQYFGPGTRLTVT.

The V and J genes are TRBV5-4 and TRBJ1-4, with unresolved D. Trimming took off 2 bases at V and 5 bases at J, with 13 bases between the two ends. The CDR3 has 15 residues. The germline V gene encodes CDR1 SGHNT and CDR2 YYREEE (reference sequence). The CDR3 reads CASSLSAGMNEKLFF. Written as DNA, the CDR3 is TGTGCCAGCAGCTTATCCGCAGGAATGAATGAAAAACTGTTTTTT. The full variable domain, completed using reference TRBV5-4 and TRBJ1-4, is ETGVTQSPTHLIKTRGQQVTLRCSSQSGHNTVSWYQQALGQGPQFIFQYYREEENGRGNFPPRFSGLQFPNYSSELNVNALELDDSALYLCASSLSAGMNEKLFFGSGTQLSVL.

The chain is built from TRBV27 and TRBJ2-1; 9 bases are shared with TRBD1. Trimming at V came to 4 bases and at J to 5 bases, leaving 15 bases not matched to a gene. There are 18 residues in the CDR3. Germline CDR1 MNHEY, CDR2 SMNVEV (reference sequence). The CDR3 DNA reads as TGTGCCAGCAGTTCCCTCTTCAGACAGGGGGTTTACCACAATGAGCAGTTCTTC. Amino acids: CASSSLFRQGVYHNEQFF.

This sequence joins TRBV7-2 and TRBJ2-5; TRBD2 matches at 12 bases. The germline V gene encodes CDR1 SGHTA and CDR2 FQGNSA. The CDR3 spans 15 residues. The J segment lost 1 base and the V segment lost 5 bases, leaving 2 bases of the junction unmatched. In DNA, the CDR3 is TGTGCCAGCAGCAGGGGACTAGCGGGCCAAGAGACCCAGTACTTC. It codes for CASSRGLAGQETQYF.

DNA for the CDR3: TGTGCCACCAGCACGACGACCGGACAGGTTGGAAAACTGTTTTTT. Protein product: CATSTTTGQVGKLFF. V is TRBV15 and J is TRBJ1-4; 7 bases map to TRBD1. The CDR3 is 15 amino acids. Unmatched junction bases numbered 12, after V lost 4 bases and J lost 10 bases. Germline loops: CDR1 LNHNV, CDR2 YYDKDF (reference sequence).

The rearrangement links TRBV28 to TRBJ1-1, with 10 bases that match TRBD1. The CDR3 runs 16 residues. Germline CDR1 MDHEN, CDR2 SYDVKM. J gave up 0 bases and V 4 bases, and 5 bases lay outside the gene matches. CDR3 protein: CASSSPTGGVNTEAFF. The CDR3 DNA sequence: TGTGCCAGCAGTTCCCCGACAGGGGGCGTGAACACTGAAGCTTTCTTT.

The J gene is TRBJ1-4, the V gene TRBV9; D is unresolved. Germline CDR1 reads SGDLS; CDR2 reads YYNGEE. V was cut by 0 bases and J by 6 bases, with 15 bases left in between. The length of the CDR3 is 16 residues. CDR3 in DNA: TGTGCCAGCAGCGTAGGGGGAGACCTTCGTTATGAAAAACTGTTTTTT. Protein product: CASSVGGDLRYEKLFF.

The chain employs TRBV10-3 and TRBJ2-7; 8 bases map to TRBD1. The V and J ends lost 2 bases and 7 bases, in that order; junction bases with no gene match: 13. Germline lookup yields CDR1 ENHRY and CDR2 SYGVKD. The CDR3 contains 16 residues. Here the CDR3 reads CAISEGAGQVLGEQYF. CDR3 bases: TGTGCCATCAGTGAGGGGGCGGGACAGGTCCTGGGGGAGCAGTACTTC.

The CDR3 DNA reads as TGTGCCACCAGTGGCACACCAGGGCAAGAGACCCAGTACTTC. Translation gives CATSGTPGQETQYF. The chain combines TRBV24-1 with TRBJ2-5; tentatively, D is TRBD1 (5 bases). V was cut by 5 bases and J by 2 bases, with 11 bases left in between. From germline, CDR1 is KGHDR and CDR2 SFDVKD. This CDR3 is built from 14 residues.

The genes are TRBV5-1 and TRBJ2-5, with TRBD2 matching 13 bases. Per the germline V gene, CDR1 is SGHRS and CDR2 is YFSETQ. There are 17 residues in the CDR3. J was trimmed by 2 bases and V by 9 bases; bases with no gene match: 13. CDR3 bases: TGCGCCACCACCACTGGGACTAGCGGGGAACTTCAAGAGACCCAGTACTTC. The encoded protein is CATTTGTSGELQETQYF.

The CDR3 sequence is CASSQSGDRGRCQPQHF. DNA of the CDR3: TGCGCCAGCAGTCAATCGGGGGACAGGGGTAGGTGTCAGCCCCAGCATTTT. J is TRBJ1-5 and V is TRBV23-1; 10 positions agree with TRBD1. TRBV23-1 has ORF status, its function being uncertain. The CDR3 is 17 residues long. V was pared by 0 bases and J by 6 bases, with 8 bases of the junction left unmatched.

The chain uses TRBV30 and TRBJ2-5; 8 positions match TRBD2. Germline lookup yields CDR1 GTSNPN and CDR2 SVGIG (reference sequence). V was pared by 3 bases and J by 1 base, with 1 base of the junction left unmatched. This CDR3 is built from 13 residues. The CDR3 sequence is CAWSGGVQETQYF. In nucleotides, the CDR3 is TGTGCCTGGAGCGGGGGGGTCCAAGAGACCCAGTACTTC.

The rearrangement links TRBV5-6 to TRBJ2-7, with 7 bases that match TRBD2. CDR3 size: 15 residues. The V segment lost 4 bases and the J segment 6 bases; nucleotides outside the gene matches: 13. CDR1 is SGHDT and CDR2 is YYEEEE in the germline V gene. In DNA, the CDR3 is TGTGCCAGCAGCCCACGGGCTAGCGGTATCTCCGAGCAGTACTTC. Its translation: CASSPRASGISEQYF.

This chain links TRBV9 with TRBJ2-1, with D possibly being TRBD2 (5 bases). Deletions cut 0 bases from V and 1 base from J, with 5 bases between. Germline CDR1 is SGDLS and CDR2 is YYNGEE. The CDR3 totals 14 residues. The CDR3 DNA reads TGTGCCAGCAGCGTAGCGGGGTCCTACAATGAGCAGTTCTTC. Protein: CASSVAGSYNEQFF.

The chain uses TRBV21-1 and TRBJ1-6; the D segment call TRBD1 is taken from the table without a DNA check. TRBV21-1 is a recognized pseudogene. This CDR3 has 17 residues. CDR3 amino acids: CASFWTGQPVYNSPLHF. The CDR3 region has the DNA TGTGCCAGCTTTTGGACAGGCCAGCCTGTTTATAATTCACCCCTCCACTTT.

The chain links TRBV28 to TRBJ1-5; 8 bases fit TRBD1. The CDR3 loop spans 17 amino acids. J gave up 6 bases and V 7 bases, and 17 bases lay outside the gene matches. Germline CDR1 reads MDHEN; CDR2 reads SYDVKM. The DNA for the CDR3 is TGTGCCAGCACAAAAAAAGTGCAGGGGGCTTTCGGTCAGCCCCAGCATTTT. It is translated as CASTKKVQGAFGQPQHF.

The gene calls are TRBV5-1 and TRBJ1-2, with 7 positions matching TRBD1. Looked up from germline, CDR1 is SGHRS and CDR2 is YFSETQ. This CDR3 has 14 residues. The ends lost 4 bases at V and 4 bases at J; junction bases unmatched: 7. The CDR3 DNA reads as TGCGCCAGCAGCCCAGGACAGGCCAGCTATGGCTACACCTTC. Amino acid sequence: CASSPGQASYGYTF.

This sequence joins TRBV9 and TRBJ1-3; 7 bases map to TRBD1. V lost 6 bases and J lost 4; bases outside the gene matches: 4. CDR1 and CDR2 (germline): SGDLS, YYNGEE. CDR3 size: 13 residues. The CDR3 bases are TGTGCCAGCACGACAGGGACAGGAAACACCATATATTTT. Its protein product is CASTTGTGNTIYF. Full variable domain (outside the CDR3, taken from reference TRBV9 and TRBJ1-3): DSGVTQTPKHLITATGQRVTLRCSPRSGDLSVYWYQQSLDQGLQFLIQYYNGEERAKGNILERFSAQQFPDLHSELNLSSLELGDSALYFCASTTGTGNTIYFGEGSWLTVV.